The 5 T cell receptor beta chains in this list originate from one sample, sequenced in a study of blood T cell repertoires in COVID-19. The table came from immunoSEQ multiplex PCR; TCRdb's copy has only in-frame clones and leaves some out. The sample shows more than 95,000 clones, 85% to 90% of them seen only once. The sample was peripheral blood. The receptors here all came from a man aged 50-59 years with acute or convalescent COVID-19.

The chain carries TRBV6-1 and TRBJ1-6; 7 bases agree with TRBD1. The CDR3 spans 16 residues. Germline V gene data show CDR1 as MNHNS and CDR2 as SASEGT. V was clipped by 3 bases and J by 10 bases; unmatched bases: 12. The CDR3 protein is CASSDRDRVVGSPLHF. The CDR3 DNA follows: TGTGCCAGCAGTGATCGAGACAGGGTAGTCGGGTCACCCCTCCACTTT.

The chain employs TRBV2 and TRBJ2-2; 7 bases line up with TRBD2. This CDR3 comprises 13 residues. J gave up 7 bases and V 7 bases, and 6 bases lay outside the gene matches. Germline values: CDR1 SNHLY, CDR2 FYNNEI. The CDR3 DNA is TGTGCCAGCATGTTAAGCGGGGTCGGGGAGCTGTTTTTT. Translated, it gives CASMLSGVGELFF. The variable domain in full, completed from reference TRBV2 and TRBJ2-2, reads EPEVTQTPSHQVTQMGQEVILRCVPISNHLYFYWYRQILGQKVEFLVSFYNNEISEKSEIFDDQFSVERPDGSNFTLKIRSTKLEDSAMYFCASMLSGVGELFFGEGSRLTVL.

The rearrangement uses TRBV7-9 and TRBJ2-3, with D perhaps matching TRBD2 (5 bases). CDR3 length equals 15 residues. Germline CDR1 is SEHNR and CDR2 is FQNEAQ (reference sequence). V was trimmed by 5 bases and J by 4 bases, leaving 16 bases between them. The CDR3 protein is CASSLIRGESDTQYF. The CDR3, as DNA: TGTGCCAGCAGCCTCATCCGGGGAGAATCAGATACGCAGTATTTT.

This clone was detected only a few times. The chain combines TRBV30 with TRBJ2-5; the D gene is possibly TRBD1 (5 bases). The CDR3 runs 12 residues. V shed 0 bases and J shed 3 bases, with 5 bases lying between them. The germline CDR1 and CDR2 sequences are GTSNPN and SVGIG (reference sequence). CDR3 sequence: CAWSVGEETQYF. In DNA, the CDR3 is TGTGCCTGGAGTGTAGGGGAAGAGACCCAGTACTTC.

The rearrangement links TRBV7-2 to TRBJ2-5, with TRBD2 as a possible D gene (5 bases). This CDR3 has 14 residues. Looked up from germline, CDR1 is SGHTA and CDR2 is FQGNSA. Trimming pared 5 bases from V and 2 bases from J, leaving 12 bases between. The CDR3 here is CASSGSTLQETQYF. DNA for the CDR3: TGTGCCAGCAGCGGGAGTACCTTACAAGAGACCCAGTACTTC.